This entry lists 10 T cell receptor beta chains sequenced from one sample in a study of shared clonotypes between healthy human individuals. Only in-frame clones appear in the TCRdb table, and some are missing; sequencing was by immunoSEQ multiplex PCR. The table has a few hundred thousand clones, roughly 97% seen once. The sequenced sample was naive CD4+ T cells sorted from blood. Stated subset: CD45RA+ positively selected. The receptor set was obtained from a woman in her 30s in good health.

The V and J genes are TRBV28 and TRBJ2-7, with D possibly matching TRBD1 (5 bases). There are 17 residues in the CDR3. Trimming removed 7 bases at V and 4 bases at J, with 26 bases between. CDR1 is MDHEN, CDR2 SYDVKM, per germline. CDR3 sequence reads: CASTPAGFQPGRYEQYF. As DNA, the CDR3 is TGTGCCAGCACCCCCGCAGGGTTTCAGCCTGGGCGGTACGAGCAGTACTTC.

V and J are TRBV7-8 and TRBJ1-2; D not certain. The germline CDR1 and CDR2 sequences are SGHVS and FQNEAQ. V was cut by 0 bases and J by 8 bases, with 10 bases left in between. This CDR3 contains 13 residues. In nucleotides, the CDR3 is TGTGCCAGCAGCTTAGCGGAAGCGGGCGGCTACACCTTC. Translated: CASSLAEAGGYTF.

The chain is built from TRBV30 and TRBJ1-1; D might be TRBD1 (5 bases). V was trimmed by 0 bases and J by 4 bases, leaving 18 bases between them. Per the germline V gene, CDR1 is GTSNPN and CDR2 is SVGIG (reference sequence). The CDR3 runs 16 residues. The CDR3 protein is CAWSVRGAGRSTEAFF. CDR3 nucleotide sequence: TGTGCCTGGAGTGTACGTGGGGCAGGGAGAAGCACTGAAGCTTTCTTT.

Comment on this clone: The sample holds other DNA sequences that translate to the same CDR3. V and J are TRBV11-2 and TRBJ2-2; TRBD2 matches at 8 bases. Per germline, CDR1 SGHAT and CDR2 FQNNGV. V lost 1 base to trimming and J lost 3 bases; unmatched junction nucleotides: 1. The CDR3 spans 15 residues. In nucleotides, the CDR3 is TGTGCCAGCAGCTTAGCGGGAGGGTACACCGGGGAGCTGTTTTTT. Its protein is CASSLAGGYTGELFF.

The chain has TRBV5-1 and TRBJ2-3; 12 bases fit TRBD2. Germline-derived CDR1 and CDR2 are SGHRS and YFSETQ. V shed 2 bases, J shed 1 base, and the junction held 11 bases outside the gene matches. The CDR3 spans 19 residues. CDR3 nucleotides: TGCGCCAGCAGCTTATCGTTGACTAGCGGGGGCTGGGGCACAGATACGCAGTATTTT. This sequence encodes CASSLSLTSGGWGTDTQYF.

In this sample, this clone turned up once. The rearrangement joins TRBV7-9 to TRBJ2-5; no definite D call. Trimming took 8 bases from V and 2 from J, leaving 6 bases between them. The CDR3 spans 11 residues. Germline loops: CDR1 SEHNR, CDR2 FQNEAQ (reference sequence). The CDR3 loop reads CASARQETQYF. The CDR3 DNA sequence: TGTGCCAGCGCCAGGCAAGAGACCCAGTACTTC.

The V call is TRBV5-6, the J call TRBJ2-6; D is unclear. The CDR3 loop spans 16 amino acids. The V end was cut by 2 bases, the J end by 0 bases, with 9 bases between. Germline CDR1 reads SGHDT; CDR2 reads YYEEEE. The CDR3 region is CASSFGDPSGANVLTF. For the CDR3, the DNA is TGTGCCAGCAGCTTCGGTGATCCCTCTGGGGCCAACGTCCTGACTTTC.

This chain uses TRBV19 with TRBJ1-5, with 8 bases that match TRBD1. Looked up from germline, CDR1 is LNHDA and CDR2 is SQIVND (reference sequence). The CDR3 is 13 residues long. V shed 5 bases and J 7 bases; nucleotides not matched to a gene: 4. The CDR3 loop is CASSVTGEQPQHF. The CDR3 bases are TGTGCCAGTAGTGTGACAGGGGAACAGCCCCAGCATTTT.

The rearrangement uses TRBV30 and TRBJ2-3, with D unclear. Germline V CDR1 and CDR2: GTSNPN, SVGIG (reference sequence). This CDR3 comprises 13 residues. The germline V and J ends were trimmed by 0 bases and 3 bases, with 7 bases remaining between them. The CDR3 sequence: CAWSVSGTDTQYF. The CDR3 DNA sequence: TGTGCCTGGAGTGTGAGTGGTACAGATACGCAGTATTTT.

About this clone itself: The sample carries other DNA sequences with the same CDR3. The V and J genes are TRBV4-1 and TRBJ2-7, with 10 nucleotides matching TRBD1. Germline V gives CDR1 MGHRA, CDR2 YSYEKL. The CDR3 loop spans 16 amino acids. Trimming at V came to 0 bases and at J to 0 bases, leaving 2 bases not matched to a gene. The CDR3: CASSQDGQGVSYEQYF. As DNA, the CDR3 is TGCGCCAGCAGCCAAGATGGACAGGGGGTCTCCTACGAGCAGTACTTC.